These T cell receptor beta chains were read from a single sample in a study of blood T cell repertoires in COVID-19. This table comes from immunoSEQ multiplex PCR, and its TCRdb copy is limited to in-frame clones, with some not included. The sample lists around 100,000 clones, roughly 90% occurring once. The specimen sequenced was peripheral blood. The receptor set was obtained from a human donor in a cohort sampled during active COVID-19. Each CDR3 is given with its conserved first and last residue. The D gene is left open where the match is weak. Part of the rows lack a size; the others show once, few, many or a class for expanded clones.

D gene: NA
clone size: NA
V gene: TRBV28
J gene: TRBJ2-7
CDR3 DNA: TGTGCCAGCAGTTTTGCCAGATACGAGCAGTACTTC
CDR3 protein: CASSFARYEQYF

D gene: NA
clone size: NA
V gene: TRBV20-1
J gene: TRBJ1-1
CDR3 DNA: TGCAGTGCTAACAGCAACACTGAAGCTTTCTTT
CDR3 protein: CSANSNTEAFF

D gene: NA
clone size: NA
V gene: TRBV28
J gene: TRBJ2-2
CDR3 DNA: TGTGCCAGCAGTTTAATGCTCCCGCGGGACACCGGGGAGCTGTTTTTT
CDR3 protein: CASSLMLPRDTGELFF

D gene: TRBD1
clone size: NA
V gene: TRBV6-5
J gene: TRBJ1-6
CDR3 DNA: TGTGCCAGCACCTACTCCGGGACAGGGGAATCACCCCTCCACTTT
CDR3 protein: CASTYSGTGESPLHF

D gene: NA
clone size: NA
V gene: TRBV3-1/TRBV3-2
J gene: TRBJ1-2
CDR3 DNA: TGTGCCAGCACCGTCGGGGACTATGGCTACACCTTC
CDR3 protein: CASTVGDYGYTF

D gene: TRBD1
clone size: NA
V gene: TRBV19
J gene: TRBJ2-7
CDR3 DNA: TGTGCCAGTAGTGCCCTTACTCCGGGACAGTCCTACGACGAGCAGTACTTC
CDR3 protein: CASSALTPGQSYDEQYF

D gene: NA
clone size: NA
V gene: TRBV10-3
J gene: TRBJ1-4
CDR3 DNA: TGTGCCATCAGCGGGTCTGCAACTAATGAAAAACTGTTTTTT
CDR3 protein: CAISGSATNEKLFF

D gene: NA
clone size: NA
V gene: TRBV6-5
J gene: TRBJ2-7
CDR3 DNA: TGTGCCAGCAGTTCATCCCAGGCTCGCTACGAGCAGTACTTC
CDR3 protein: CASSSSQARYEQYF

D gene: TRBD1
clone size: once
V gene: TRBV5-5
J gene: TRBJ1-4
CDR3 DNA: TGTGCCAGCAGCCGGGGGGCTAAGACAGGGGAGGAAAAACTGTTTTTT
CDR3 protein: CASSRGAKTGEEKLFF

D gene: NA
clone size: NA
V gene: TRBV2
J gene: TRBJ2-7
CDR3 DNA: TGTGCCAGCGTCTTAGACAGAGTCTACGAGCAGTACTTC
CDR3 protein: CASVLDRVYEQYF

D gene: NA
clone size: NA
V gene: TRBV7-2
J gene: TRBJ2-3
CDR3 DNA: TGTGCCACCAGGACTGTAGATACGCAGTATTTT
CDR3 protein: CATRTVDTQYF

D gene: TRBD1
clone size: NA
V gene: TRBV19
J gene: TRBJ1-2
CDR3 DNA: TGTGCCAGTAGTTTCCGTCCCGGGACAGGGTTTTATGGCTACACCTTC
CDR3 protein: CASSFRPGTGFYGYTF

D gene: NA
clone size: NA
V gene: TRBV24-1
J gene: TRBJ2-1
CDR3 DNA: TGTGCCACCAGTGATTTGCGTCGGGGGTATGAGCAGTTCTTC
CDR3 protein: CATSDLRRGYEQFF

D gene: TRBD1
clone size: NA
V gene: TRBV19
J gene: TRBJ1-5
CDR3 DNA: TGTGCCAGTAGTATGGGGACAGGGGAGGGACAGCCCCAGCATTTT
CDR3 protein: CASSMGTGEGQPQHF

D gene: NA
clone size: NA
V gene: TRBV30
J gene: TRBJ2-7
CDR3 DNA: TGTGCCTGGATCGAAAAGTCGAGGAGCTCCTACGAGCAGTACTTC
CDR3 protein: CAWIEKSRSSYEQYF

D gene: TRBD1
clone size: NA
V gene: TRBV19
J gene: TRBJ2-1
CDR3 DNA: TGTGCCAGTAGTCCGCCCGGGACAGACTACAATGAGCAGTTCTTC
CDR3 protein: CASSPPGTDYNEQFF

D gene: TRBD1
clone size: NA
V gene: TRBV6-5
J gene: TRBJ2-4
CDR3 DNA: TGTGCCACCCAGGGGGTTGCCAAAAACATTCAGTACTTC
CDR3 protein: CATQGVAKNIQYF

D gene: TRBD2
clone size: NA
V gene: TRBV27
J gene: TRBJ2-7
CDR3 DNA: TGTGCCAGCAGTTTCGAGACTAGCGGGAACCACGAGCAGTACTTC
CDR3 protein: CASSFETSGNHEQYF

D gene: TRBD2
clone size: NA
V gene: TRBV28
J gene: TRBJ2-7
CDR3 DNA: TGTGCCAGCAGTCCGCGGACTAGCGGGGGGGTCGAGCAGTACTTC
CDR3 protein: CASSPRTSGGVEQYF

D gene: NA
clone size: NA
V gene: TRBV19
J gene: TRBJ2-1
CDR3 DNA: TGTGCCAGTAGTCCCGGGGTGGACCCCTACAATGAGCAGTTCTTC
CDR3 protein: CASSPGVDPYNEQFF

D gene: TRBD1
clone size: NA
V gene: TRBV9
J gene: TRBJ1-2
CDR3 DNA: TGTGCCAGCAGCGTAGGGTCGACAGGGCTGAACTATGGCTACACCTTC
CDR3 protein: CASSVGSTGLNYGYTF

D gene: TRBD2
clone size: NA
V gene: TRBV10-2
J gene: TRBJ2-5
CDR3 DNA: TGCGCCAGCATATTGGGAGCGGGAGCCGGGGAGACCCAGTACTTC
CDR3 protein: CASILGAGAGETQYF

D gene: TRBD2
clone size: NA
V gene: TRBV6-2/TRBV6-3
J gene: TRBJ2-1
CDR3 DNA: TGTGCCAGCAGTTACTCTGGACTAGCGGGGGTCTACAATGAGCAGTTCTTC
CDR3 protein: CASSYSGLAGVYNEQFF

D gene: NA
clone size: NA
V gene: TRBV11-2
J gene: TRBJ2-7
CDR3 DNA: TGTGCCAGCAGCTTAAGGGGGGGTCGGGACGAGCAGTACTTC
CDR3 protein: CASSLRGGRDEQYF

D gene: TRBD2
clone size: NA
V gene: TRBV19
J gene: TRBJ2-7
CDR3 DNA: TGTGCCAGTAGTATCGGGGGGAAGGGATCCTACGAGCAGTACTTC
CDR3 protein: CASSIGGKGSYEQYF

D gene: TRBD2
clone size: NA
V gene: TRBV7-3
J gene: TRBJ2-3
CDR3 DNA: TGTGCCAGCAGCTTAACTCCACTAGCGGGGGGGCTTCCGGCAGATACGCAGTATTTT
CDR3 protein: CASSLTPLAGGLPADTQYF

D gene: NA
clone size: NA
V gene: TRBV5-1
J gene: TRBJ2-5
CDR3 DNA: TGCGCCAGCAGCTTGTCCGGCAGAGCGGGTGGCCAAGAGACCCAGTACTTC
CDR3 protein: CASSLSGRAGGQETQYF

D gene: TRBD1
clone size: NA
V gene: TRBV24-1
J gene: TRBJ1-1
CDR3 DNA: TGTGCCACCAGTGATGACGACAGGGCTGAAGCTTTCTTT
CDR3 protein: CATSDDDRAEAFF

D gene: TRBD2
clone size: NA
V gene: TRBV15
J gene: TRBJ2-7
CDR3 DNA: TGTGCCACCAGCAGAGATGGTAGCGGGAGACCCTACGAGCAGTACTTC
CDR3 protein: CATSRDGSGRPYEQYF

D gene: TRBD1
clone size: NA
V gene: TRBV7-9
J gene: TRBJ1-1
CDR3 DNA: TGTGCCAGCAGCTTGGGACAGGAGAACACTGAAGCTTTCTTT
CDR3 protein: CASSLGQENTEAFF

D gene: TRBD1
clone size: NA
V gene: TRBV6-6
J gene: TRBJ2-7
CDR3 DNA: TGTGCCAGCAGGCCCGGGACAGGAATATTCTACGAGCAGTACTTC
CDR3 protein: CASRPGTGIFYEQYF

D gene: TRBD2
clone size: NA
V gene: TRBV3-1/TRBV3-2
J gene: TRBJ2-7
CDR3 DNA: TGTGCCAGCAGTCCTGGGACTAGCTTTGACGAGCAGTACTTC
CDR3 protein: CASSPGTSFDEQYF

D gene: NA
clone size: NA
V gene: TRBV7-8
J gene: TRBJ2-3
CDR3 DNA: TGTGCCAGCAGCTTACACACAGATACGCAGTATTTT
CDR3 protein: CASSLHTDTQYF

D gene: TRBD1
clone size: NA
V gene: TRBV5-1
J gene: TRBJ1-5
CDR3 DNA: TGCGCCAGCAGCTTGGAAGGGGGCCATAATCAGCCCCAGCATTTT
CDR3 protein: CASSLEGGHNQPQHF

D gene: TRBD2
clone size: few
V gene: TRBV27
J gene: TRBJ2-7
CDR3 DNA: TGTGCCAGCAGTTCCGCGACTAGCGGGAGTTACGAGCAGTACTTC
CDR3 protein: CASSSATSGSYEQYF

D gene: NA
clone size: NA
V gene: TRBV4-2
J gene: TRBJ2-2
CDR3 DNA: TGTGCCAGCAGCCAAGATTTCGGCAGGGTCTTCACCGGGGAGCTGTTTTTT
CDR3 protein: CASSQDFGRVFTGELFF

D gene: NA
clone size: NA
V gene: TRBV3-1/TRBV3-2
J gene: TRBJ2-7
CDR3 DNA: TGTGCCAGCACCCCGAGCAGGGAATTCTACGAGCAGTACTTC
CDR3 protein: CASTPSREFYEQYF

D gene: TRBD2
clone size: NA
V gene: TRBV3-1/TRBV3-2
J gene: TRBJ2-3
CDR3 DNA: TGTGCCAGCAGCCAAAGCGGGAGGACAGATACGCAGTATTTT
CDR3 protein: CASSQSGRTDTQYF

D gene: TRBD2
clone size: NA
V gene: TRBV5-4
J gene: TRBJ2-1
CDR3 DNA: TGTGCCAGCAAGAGCGGGAGGACCACCTCCTACAATGAGCAGTTCTTC
CDR3 protein: CASKSGRTTSYNEQFF

D gene: TRBD2
clone size: NA
V gene: TRBV10-3
J gene: TRBJ2-7
CDR3 DNA: TGTGCCATCAGAGAAGACCGACTAGCGGGGGGAGACGAGCAGTACTTC
CDR3 protein: CAIREDRLAGGDEQYF

D gene: NA
clone size: NA
V gene: TRBV28
J gene: TRBJ1-1
CDR3 DNA: TGTGCCAGCACTCTGATTCCCGGGGGTGGCACTGAAGCTTTCTTT
CDR3 protein: CASTLIPGGGTEAFF

D gene: TRBD1
clone size: NA
V gene: TRBV15
J gene: TRBJ2-1
CDR3 DNA: TGTGCCACCAGCAGCTACACCGGGACAGGATACAATGAGCAGTTCTTC
CDR3 protein: CATSSYTGTGYNEQFF

D gene: NA
clone size: NA
V gene: TRBV2
J gene: TRBJ1-5
CDR3 DNA: TGTGCCAGCAGTGCGTTACTCAGCAATCAGCCCCAGCATTTT
CDR3 protein: CASSALLSNQPQHF

D gene: TRBD1
clone size: NA
V gene: TRBV7-9
J gene: TRBJ2-5
CDR3 DNA: TGTGCCAGCAGCTTACAGGGGGCATCGGCAGAGACCCAGTACTTC
CDR3 protein: CASSLQGASAETQYF

D gene: TRBD1
clone size: once
V gene: TRBV4-1
J gene: TRBJ2-3
CDR3 DNA: TGCGCCAGCAGCCAGACAGGGGGCCCCGGCACAGATACGCAGTATTTT
CDR3 protein: CASSQTGGPGTDTQYF

D gene: TRBD1
clone size: NA
V gene: TRBV19
J gene: TRBJ1-3
CDR3 DNA: TGTGCCACCCGTGGGACAGGACGAAACACCATATATTTT
CDR3 protein: CATRGTGRNTIYF

D gene: TRBD1
clone size: few
V gene: TRBV25-1
J gene: TRBJ1-1
CDR3 DNA: TGTGCCAGCAGTAAGAGGGACCCAGGGGGTAATGGTGAAGCTTTCTTT
CDR3 protein: CASSKRDPGGNGEAFF

D gene: NA
clone size: NA
V gene: TRBV6-2/TRBV6-3
J gene: TRBJ2-2
CDR3 DNA: TGTGCCAGCAGTTACTCGACCAGGGTGGGGTACACCGGGGAGCTGTTTTTT
CDR3 protein: CASSYSTRVGYTGELFF

D gene: NA
clone size: NA
V gene: TRBV28
J gene: TRBJ1-1
CDR3 DNA: TGTGCCAGCAGTTTAATAAGGGGTGAGACTGAAGCTTTCTTT
CDR3 protein: CASSLIRGETEAFF

D gene: NA
clone size: NA
V gene: TRBV9
J gene: TRBJ1-6
CDR3 DNA: TGTGCCAGCAGCGTAAGCCCGGGGGGCGATAATTCACCCCTCCACTTT
CDR3 protein: CASSVSPGGDNSPLHF

D gene: NA
clone size: once
V gene: TRBV7-9
J gene: TRBJ2-7
CDR3 DNA: TGTGCCAGCAGCTTACTCTCGGACGAGCAGTACTTC
CDR3 protein: CASSLLSDEQYF

D gene: TRBD2
clone size: NA
V gene: TRBV28
J gene: TRBJ2-5
CDR3 DNA: TGTGCCAGCAGGGAGACTAGCGGGGGGGCCGGGGAGACCCAGTACTTC
CDR3 protein: CASRETSGGAGETQYF

D gene: TRBD2
clone size: NA
V gene: TRBV11-2
J gene: TRBJ2-3
CDR3 DNA: TGTGCCAGCAGCCCCCGACTAGCGGGACCCACAGATACGCAGTATTTT
CDR3 protein: CASSPRLAGPTDTQYF

D gene: TRBD2
clone size: NA
V gene: TRBV29-1
J gene: TRBJ2-3
CDR3 DNA: TGCAGCGTTGTGGCTAGCGGGCCCGGCACAGATACGCAGTATTTT
CDR3 protein: CSVVASGPGTDTQYF

D gene: NA
clone size: NA
V gene: TRBV28
J gene: TRBJ1-6
CDR3 DNA: TGTGCCAGCAGTTTACTACGGGGGACGAATTCACCCCTCCACTTT
CDR3 protein: CASSLLRGTNSPLHF